These T cell receptor beta chains were read from a single sample in a study of cytomegalovirus exposure and HLA in healthy donors. Generated by immunoSEQ multiplex PCR, the TCRdb table keeps only in-frame clones and is missing some. This table has over 65,000 clones, around 75% appearing once. Source material: PBMCs. The receptors come from a woman between 40 and 55 years old in good health and CMV-seropositive. Both conserved end residues are part of each CDR3. Each record gives: clone size, V gene, J gene, D gene, CDR3 DNA, CDR3 protein. D genes are given only for firm matches. Clone size is shown for a subset of rows, as once, few, many or a class of expanded clone.

.	TRBV4-3	TRBJ2-1	.	TGCGCCAGCAGCCAAGACTATATAGGCGCGGGGCAGTTCTTC	CASSQDYIGAGQFF
once	TRBV5-1	TRBJ2-2	.	TGCGCCAGCAGCTTGAAAGCCCACCAGAACACCGGGGAGCTGTTTTTT	CASSLKAHQNTGELFF
.	TRBV20-1	TRBJ2-1	.	TGCAGTGGGAGAGGGCCTAGTGAGCAGTTCTTC	CSGRGPSEQFF
.	TRBV28	TRBJ2-7	.	TGTGCCAGCAGCCAGGGGCTCTCCCTCTACTACGAGCAGTACTTC	CASSQGLSLYYEQYF
.	TRBV7-8	TRBJ1-1	TRBD1	TGTGCCAGCAGCGAGGGACAGGGGGTTTGGACTGAAGCTTTCTTT	CASSEGQGVWTEAFF
.	TRBV4-1	TRBJ2-3	.	TGCGCCTCAGGGGCCGGGACAAGGAGCACAGATACGCAGTATTTT	CASGAGTRSTDTQYF
.	TRBV7-2	TRBJ2-1	.	TGTGCCAGCAGCTTAGATTTTCACTACAATGAGCAGTTCTTC	CASSLDFHYNEQFF
.	TRBV14	TRBJ1-4	.	TGTGCCAGCAGCCAAGAACTCTCGTCTAATGAAAAACTGTTTTTT	CASSQELSSNEKLFF
.	TRBV2	TRBJ1-1	TRBD1	TGTGCCAGCAGCAAGACAGGGACTGAAGCTTTCTTT	CASSKTGTEAFF
.	TRBV4-3	TRBJ2-1	TRBD2	TGCGCCAGCAGCCAAGTTGGTTCGGGGGGCTCCTACAATGAGCAGTTCTTC	CASSQVGSGGSYNEQFF
.	TRBV29-1	TRBJ2-2	.	TGCAGCGTTAGACCCGGGGGGCTTAACACCGGGGAGCTGTTTTTT	CSVRPGGLNTGELFF
.	TRBV4-3	TRBJ2-5	TRBD1	TGCGCCAGCAGCCAAGGACAGGGGGCGGGGGAGACCCAGTACTTC	CASSQGQGAGETQYF
.	TRBV4-2	TRBJ2-7	TRBD2	TGTGCCAGCAGCCAAGATTTGGGTAGCGGGGTATCTTCCTACGAGCAGTACTTC	CASSQDLGSGVSSYEQYF
.	TRBV7-2	TRBJ2-1	TRBD2	TGTGCCAGCAGCTTAGTTGGCGGGGGTAGGGAGCAGTTCTTC	CASSLVGGGREQFF
.	TRBV18	TRBJ1-2	.	TGTGCCAGCTCACCACCTCTAGGAGGTGGCTACACCTTC	CASSPPLGGGYTF
once	TRBV27	TRBJ2-2	.	TGTGCCACCTGGAATAGCAACACCGGGGAGCTGTTTTTT	CATWNSNTGELFF
few	TRBV6-5	TRBJ1-2	.	TGTGCCAGCAGACAGGGACCAGGGGGCTACACCTTC	CASRQGPGGYTF
.	TRBV11-2	TRBJ1-5	TRBD1	TGTGCCAGCAGCTTAACAGGGGGCAGGCAGCCCCAGCATTTT	CASSLTGGRQPQHF
.	TRBV30	TRBJ2-5	.	TGTGCCTGGTCAGGTCGGGAGACCCAGTACTTC	CAWSGRETQYF
once	TRBV18	TRBJ2-2	.	TGTGCCAGCTGCGGTGGCACCGGGGAGCTGTTTTTT	CASCGGTGELFF
.	TRBV6-4	TRBJ1-5	TRBD1	TGTGCCAGCAGCGTCACAGGGGATCAGCCCCAGCATTTT	CASSVTGDQPQHF
.	TRBV5-6	TRBJ2-3	TRBD1	TGTGCCAGCAGCTTGGCCGAGGACAGGGTCGACACAGATACGCAGTATTTT	CASSLAEDRVDTDTQYF
.	TRBV5-1	TRBJ1-1	.	TGCGCCAGCAGCCCCCGCGCCCAGGGGCCCCCCGGTGAAGCTTTCTTT	CASSPRAQGPPGEAFF
few	TRBV5-1	TRBJ1-6	TRBD1	TGCGCCAGCAGCCCCGGGACAGGGTCTTCACCCCTCCACTTT	CASSPGTGSSPLHF
.	TRBV27	TRBJ1-2	.	TGTGCCAGCAGGATATCCCCTGCCCGGGGCTACACCTTC	CASRISPARGYTF
once	TRBV5-4	TRBJ1-6	TRBD1	TGTGCCAGCAGCTCAGGACAGGGAAATTCACCCCTCCACTTT	CASSSGQGNSPLHF
.	TRBV6-9	TRBJ2-3	.	TGTGCCAGTTCTTTCCCAGATACGCAGTATTTT	CASSFPDTQYF